The rows below give T cell receptor beta chains drawn from one sample of a study of blood T cell repertoires in COVID-19. Produced via immunoSEQ multiplex PCR; TCRdb's table is partial and in-frame only. The profile shows roughly 200,000 clones, 86% of them singletons. Sequencing was carried out using PBMCs or T cells enriched from blood (not recorded which). The receptors were sampled from a woman aged 40-49 years in a cohort exposed to, infected with or recovered from COVID-19 (not recorded which). Both conserved end residues are part of each CDR3. A D gene is named only where the DNA matches it firmly. Only some rows state a clone size, as once, few, many or a class for expanded clones.

d_call,v_call,j_call,clone_size,cdr3_nt,cdr3_aa
TRBD2,TRBV9,TRBJ2-7,.,TGTGCCAGCAGCCCAGAAGGTTCTAGCGGGCCCCTCCCCGGGGAGCAGTACTTC,CASSPEGSSGPLPGEQYF
TRBD1,TRBV2,TRBJ1-1,.,TGTGCCAGCAGTGAAGGGACAGGGTCTGAAGCTTTCTTT,CASSEGTGSEAFF
TRBD2,TRBV19,TRBJ2-7,.,TGTGCCAGTAGTTTCTCAGCGGGAGGGGGGTACGAGCAGTACTTC,CASSFSAGGGYEQYF
TRBD1,TRBV29-1,TRBJ1-2,.,TGCAGCGATGCGGACAGGGAAGGCTATGGCTACACCTTC,CSDADREGYGYTF
.,TRBV19,TRBJ1-5,.,TGTGCCAGTAGAGAGGCGGGCTCCTCCAGGAAGCCCCAGCATTTT,CASREAGSSRKPQHF
TRBD1,TRBV5-1,TRBJ2-1,.,TGCGCCAGCAGCTCACCGGACAGGGGCTACAATGAGCAGTTCTTC,CASSSPDRGYNEQFF
TRBD1,TRBV7-9,TRBJ2-1,.,TGTGCCAGCAGCTTAGATGTTTTAAGGACAGGGGTGGGGCAGTTCTTC,CASSLDVLRTGVGQFF
TRBD1,TRBV19,TRBJ2-7,.,TGTGCCAGTAGTGTCGTCTTGGCGAGTGAACAGGGGTACGAGCAGTACTTC,CASSVVLASEQGYEQYF
.,TRBV6-6,TRBJ2-7,.,TGTGCCAGCGCTCGTACAGAATCGTACGAGCAGTACTTC,CASARTESYEQYF
TRBD2,TRBV10-3,TRBJ2-7,.,TGTGCCATCAGGGGGACTAGCGGGAGTTCCTACGAGCAGTACTTC,CAIRGTSGSSYEQYF
TRBD1,TRBV5-1,TRBJ1-4,.,TGCGCCAGCAGCTTGAGGGGGCGCGCAACTAATGAAAAACTGTTTTTT,CASSLRGRATNEKLFF
.,TRBV7-2,TRBJ2-1,.,TGTGCCAGCAGACTAAAGGGAGCCGAAGGCGGTAATGAGCAGTTCTTC,CASRLKGAEGGNEQFF
TRBD2,TRBV28,TRBJ2-5,.,TGTGCCAGCACTCCGGACAGGGGACTAGCGGGGGGGCTAGAGACCCAGTACTTC,CASTPDRGLAGGLETQYF
TRBD2,TRBV7-2,TRBJ2-3,.,TGTGCCAGCAGCTTAAATGGGGAGGGAGATACGCAGTATTTT,CASSLNGEGDTQYF
TRBD2,TRBV12-3/TRBV12-4,TRBJ2-5,many,TGTGCCAGCAGCCCTGCGGGGGGAGAGACCCAGTACTTC,CASSPAGGETQYF
TRBD1,TRBV28,TRBJ1-1,.,TGTGCCAGCAGCCCGGGACAGCCCTTGAACACTGAAGCTTTCTTT,CASSPGQPLNTEAFF
TRBD1,TRBV24-1,TRBJ1-2,.,TGTGCCACCCGACAGGGGGACGGATATGGCTACACCTTC,CATRQGDGYGYTF
.,TRBV14,TRBJ1-2,few,TGTGCCAGCAGCCAAAGCGCCGGGTCAGTCTATGGCTACACCTTC,CASSQSAGSVYGYTF
TRBD2,TRBV13,TRBJ2-1,.,TGTGCCAGCAGCTTAGTCGGGGGGGCTAAATACAATGAGCAGTTCTTC,CASSLVGGAKYNEQFF
TRBD1,TRBV27,TRBJ2-2,.,TGTGCCAGCACTCAAAGGGGGACAGCGAACACCGGGGAGCTGTTTTTT,CASTQRGTANTGELFF
TRBD1,TRBV19,TRBJ1-2,.,TGTGCCAGTACCGTAAACCGGGACAGGGGTTTTGGCTACACCTTC,CASTVNRDRGFGYTF
.,TRBV19,TRBJ2-1,.,TGTGCCAGTAGTATAGTATCAGATGAGCAGTTCTTC,CASSIVSDEQFF
.,TRBV3-1/TRBV3-2,TRBJ2-3,.,TGTGCCAGCAGCCAAGTTACGGGAGTGGGCACAGATACGCAGTATTTT,CASSQVTGVGTDTQYF
TRBD1,TRBV29-1,TRBJ2-1,.,TGCAGCGTTCGGGGACAGGGGGAATACAATGAGCAGTTCTTC,CSVRGQGEYNEQFF
TRBD1,TRBV5-1,TRBJ1-1,.,TGCGCCAGCAGCGTAACCGGGACAGGGGGCACTGAAGCTTTCTTT,CASSVTGTGGTEAFF
TRBD2,TRBV28,TRBJ2-3,.,TGTGCCAGCAGCCACCAGGAGCGGGGGCTTACAGATACGCAGTATTTT,CASSHQERGLTDTQYF
TRBD1,TRBV28,TRBJ1-6,once,TGTGCCAGCAACCCGACAGGGAAAAATTCACCCCTCCACTTT,CASNPTGKNSPLHF
.,TRBV21-1,TRBJ1-2,once,TGTGCCAGCACCCAATTAGGGGAGGGGTCGTATGGCTACACCTTC,CASTQLGEGSYGYTF
.,TRBV19,TRBJ2-7,.,TGTGCCAGTAGTATTCGGACAGATAGCTACGAGCAGTACTTC,CASSIRTDSYEQYF
.,TRBV15,TRBJ1-4,.,TGTGCCACCAGCAGAGATAGGATACAGGGTCTGTTTTTT,CATSRDRIQGLFF
.,TRBV5-6,TRBJ2-1,.,TGTGCCAGCAGGGCAGGGTTTTATGAGCAGTTCTTC,CASRAGFYEQFF
TRBD1,TRBV24-1,TRBJ2-1,.,TGTGCCACAGGACAGGGAAAGGGACATTATGAGCAGTTCTTC,CATGQGKGHYEQFF
TRBD2,TRBV24-1,TRBJ2-1,few,TGTGCCACCAGAGGGACTAGCGGGAGGGGGAATGAGCAGTTCTTC,CATRGTSGRGNEQFF
.,TRBV11-2,TRBJ1-6,.,TGTGCCAGCAGCCCACAGGGAATTAATTCACCCCTCCACTTT,CASSPQGINSPLHF
TRBD2,TRBV30,TRBJ2-5,once,TGTGCCTGGAGTAGCCTAGCGGGATTCCAAGAGACCCAGTACTTC,CAWSSLAGFQETQYF
TRBD1,TRBV5-4,TRBJ1-2,.,TGTGCCAGCAGCTTGTTTGACAGGGACTCCACCTATGGCTACACCTTC,CASSLFDRDSTYGYTF
.,TRBV21-1,TRBJ2-7,.,TGTGCCAGCAGCAAAGCGCGGGTAAGGGAGCAGTACTTC,CASSKARVREQYF
TRBD2,TRBV10-2,TRBJ2-7,.,TGCGCCAGCAGTGAGTCACCCTGGACTAGCGGGGCCTACGAGCAGTACTTC,CASSESPWTSGAYEQYF
.,TRBV5-6,TRBJ2-7,.,TGTGCCAGCAGCTTGTCACTCCAGGGGTCCTACGAGCAGTACTTC,CASSLSLQGSYEQYF
.,TRBV28,TRBJ1-2,once,TGTGCCAGCAGTATCGGGTGGAGCTATGGCTACACCTTC,CASSIGWSYGYTF
TRBD1,TRBV6-5,TRBJ1-2,.,TGTGCCAGCAGTTACCGGGACAGGGGAGGCTATGGCTACACCTTC,CASSYRDRGGYGYTF
.,TRBV4-2,TRBJ2-4,few,TGTGCCAGCAGCCAAGTAGGGAGACTAGAGGAGTCCAAAAACATTCAGTACTTC,CASSQVGRLEESKNIQYF
TRBD1,TRBV2,TRBJ1-6,.,TGTGCCAGCAGTGATAACAGGGGAGTAGGTTCACCCCTCCACTTT,CASSDNRGVGSPLHF